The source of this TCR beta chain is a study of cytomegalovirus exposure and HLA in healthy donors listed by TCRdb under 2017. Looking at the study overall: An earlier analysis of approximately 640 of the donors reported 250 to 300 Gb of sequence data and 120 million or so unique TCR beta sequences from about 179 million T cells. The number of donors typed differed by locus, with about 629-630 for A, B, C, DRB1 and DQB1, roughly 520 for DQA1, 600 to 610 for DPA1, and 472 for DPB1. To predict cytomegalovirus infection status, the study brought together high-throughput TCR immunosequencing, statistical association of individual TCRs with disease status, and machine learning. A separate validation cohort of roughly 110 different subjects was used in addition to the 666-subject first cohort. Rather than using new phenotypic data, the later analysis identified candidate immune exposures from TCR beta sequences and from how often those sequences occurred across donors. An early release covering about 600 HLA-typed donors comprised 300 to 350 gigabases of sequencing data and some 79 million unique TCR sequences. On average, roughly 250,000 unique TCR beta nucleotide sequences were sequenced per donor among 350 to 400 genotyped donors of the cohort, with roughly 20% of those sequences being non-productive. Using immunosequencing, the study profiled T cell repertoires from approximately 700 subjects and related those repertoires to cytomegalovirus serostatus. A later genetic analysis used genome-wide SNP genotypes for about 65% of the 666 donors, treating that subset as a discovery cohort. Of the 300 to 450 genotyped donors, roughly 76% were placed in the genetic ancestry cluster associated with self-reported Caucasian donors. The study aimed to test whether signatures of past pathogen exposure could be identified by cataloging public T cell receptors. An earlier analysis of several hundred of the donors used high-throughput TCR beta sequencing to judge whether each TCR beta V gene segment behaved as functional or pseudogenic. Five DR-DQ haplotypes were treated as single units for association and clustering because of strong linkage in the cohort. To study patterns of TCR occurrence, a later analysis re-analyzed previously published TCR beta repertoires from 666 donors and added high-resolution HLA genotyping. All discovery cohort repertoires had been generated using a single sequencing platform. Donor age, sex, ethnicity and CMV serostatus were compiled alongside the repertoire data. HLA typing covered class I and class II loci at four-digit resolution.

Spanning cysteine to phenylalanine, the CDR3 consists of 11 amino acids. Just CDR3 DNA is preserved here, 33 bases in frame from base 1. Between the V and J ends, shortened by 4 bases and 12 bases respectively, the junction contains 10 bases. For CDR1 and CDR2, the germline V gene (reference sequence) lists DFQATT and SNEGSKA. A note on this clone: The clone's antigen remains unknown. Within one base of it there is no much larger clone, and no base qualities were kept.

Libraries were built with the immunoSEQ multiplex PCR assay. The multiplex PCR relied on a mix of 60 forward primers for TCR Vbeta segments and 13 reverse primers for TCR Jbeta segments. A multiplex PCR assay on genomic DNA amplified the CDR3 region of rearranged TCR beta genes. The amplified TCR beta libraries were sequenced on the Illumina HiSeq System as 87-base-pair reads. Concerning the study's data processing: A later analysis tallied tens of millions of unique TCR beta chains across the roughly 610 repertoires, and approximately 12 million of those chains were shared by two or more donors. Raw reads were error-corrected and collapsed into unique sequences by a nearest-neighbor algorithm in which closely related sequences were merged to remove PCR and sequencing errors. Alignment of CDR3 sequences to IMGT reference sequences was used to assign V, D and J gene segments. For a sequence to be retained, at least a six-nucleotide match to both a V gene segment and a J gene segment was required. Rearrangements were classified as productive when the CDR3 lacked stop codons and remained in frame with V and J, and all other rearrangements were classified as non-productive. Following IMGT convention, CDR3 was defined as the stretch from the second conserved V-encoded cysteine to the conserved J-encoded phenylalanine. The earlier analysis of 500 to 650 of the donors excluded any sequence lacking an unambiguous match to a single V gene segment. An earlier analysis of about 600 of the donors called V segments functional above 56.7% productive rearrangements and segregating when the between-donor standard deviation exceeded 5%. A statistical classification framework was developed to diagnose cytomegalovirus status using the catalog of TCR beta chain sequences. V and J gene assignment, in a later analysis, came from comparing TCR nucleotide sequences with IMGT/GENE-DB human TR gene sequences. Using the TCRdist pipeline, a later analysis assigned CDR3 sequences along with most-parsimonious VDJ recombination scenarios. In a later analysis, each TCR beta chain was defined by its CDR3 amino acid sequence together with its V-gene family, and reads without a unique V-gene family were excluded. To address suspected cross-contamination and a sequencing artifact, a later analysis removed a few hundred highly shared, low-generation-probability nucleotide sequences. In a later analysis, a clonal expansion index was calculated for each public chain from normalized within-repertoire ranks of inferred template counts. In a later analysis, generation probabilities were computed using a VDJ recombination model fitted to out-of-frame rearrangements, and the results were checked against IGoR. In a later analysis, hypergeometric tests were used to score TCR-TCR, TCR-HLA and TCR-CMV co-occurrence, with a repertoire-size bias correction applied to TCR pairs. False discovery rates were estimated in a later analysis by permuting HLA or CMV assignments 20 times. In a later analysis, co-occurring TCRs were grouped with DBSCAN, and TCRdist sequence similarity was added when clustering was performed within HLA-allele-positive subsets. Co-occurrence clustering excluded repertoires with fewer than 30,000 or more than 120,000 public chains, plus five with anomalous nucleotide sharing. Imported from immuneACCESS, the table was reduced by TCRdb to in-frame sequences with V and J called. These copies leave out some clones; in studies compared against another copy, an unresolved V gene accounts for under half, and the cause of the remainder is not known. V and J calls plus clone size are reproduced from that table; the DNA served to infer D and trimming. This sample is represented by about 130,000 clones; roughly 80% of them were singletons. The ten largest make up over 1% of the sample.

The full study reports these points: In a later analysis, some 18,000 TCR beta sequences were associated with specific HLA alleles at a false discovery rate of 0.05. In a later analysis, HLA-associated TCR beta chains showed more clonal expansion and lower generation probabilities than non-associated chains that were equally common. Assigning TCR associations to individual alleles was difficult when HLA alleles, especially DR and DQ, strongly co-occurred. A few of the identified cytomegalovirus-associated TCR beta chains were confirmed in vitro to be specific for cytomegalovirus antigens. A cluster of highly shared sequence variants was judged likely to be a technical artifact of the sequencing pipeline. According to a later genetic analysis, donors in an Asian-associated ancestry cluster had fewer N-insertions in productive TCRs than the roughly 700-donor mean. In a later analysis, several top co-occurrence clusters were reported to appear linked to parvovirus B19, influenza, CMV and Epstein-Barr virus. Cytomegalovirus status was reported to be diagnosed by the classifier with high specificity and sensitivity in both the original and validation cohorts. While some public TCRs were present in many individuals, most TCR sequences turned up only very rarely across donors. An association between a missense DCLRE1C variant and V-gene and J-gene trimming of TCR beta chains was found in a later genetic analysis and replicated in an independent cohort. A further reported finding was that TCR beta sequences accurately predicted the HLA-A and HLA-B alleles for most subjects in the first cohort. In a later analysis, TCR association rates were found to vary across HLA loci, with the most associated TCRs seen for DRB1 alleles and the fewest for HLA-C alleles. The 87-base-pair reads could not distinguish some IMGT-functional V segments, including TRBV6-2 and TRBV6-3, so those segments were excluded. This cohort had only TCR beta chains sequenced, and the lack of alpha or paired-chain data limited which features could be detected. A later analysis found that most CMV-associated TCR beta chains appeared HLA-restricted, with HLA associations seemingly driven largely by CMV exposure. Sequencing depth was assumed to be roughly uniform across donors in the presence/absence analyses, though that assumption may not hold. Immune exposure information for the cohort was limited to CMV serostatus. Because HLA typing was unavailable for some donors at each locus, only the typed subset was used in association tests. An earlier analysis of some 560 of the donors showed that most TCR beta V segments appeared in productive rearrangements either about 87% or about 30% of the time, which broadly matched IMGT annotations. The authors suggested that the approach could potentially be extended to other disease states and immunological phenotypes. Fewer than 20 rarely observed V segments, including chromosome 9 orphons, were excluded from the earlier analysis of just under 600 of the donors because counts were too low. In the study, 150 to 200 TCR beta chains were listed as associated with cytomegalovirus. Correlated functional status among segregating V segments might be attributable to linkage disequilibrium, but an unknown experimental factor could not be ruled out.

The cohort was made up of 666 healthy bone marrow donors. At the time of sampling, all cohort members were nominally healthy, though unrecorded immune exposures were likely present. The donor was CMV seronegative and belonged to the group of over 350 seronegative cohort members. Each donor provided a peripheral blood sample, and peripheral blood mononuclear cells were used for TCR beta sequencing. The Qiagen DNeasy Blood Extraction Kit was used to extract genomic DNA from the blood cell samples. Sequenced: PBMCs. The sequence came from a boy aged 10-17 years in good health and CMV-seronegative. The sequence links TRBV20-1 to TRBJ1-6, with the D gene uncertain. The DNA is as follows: TGCAGTGCTAAGGACGAGGGACCCCTCCACTTT. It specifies CSAKDEGPLHF.